A single sample gave rise to the 31 T cell receptor beta chains below, sequenced in a study of T cells after posttransplantation cyclophosphamide. Sequencing used immunoSEQ multiplex PCR; TCRdb keeps in-frame clones, though not all of them. The table records approximately 50,000 clones, roughly 94% of them present only once. Sequencing was carried out using PBMCs. All receptors come from a woman aged 30 to 39 in good health and a related stem cell transplant donor.

The V call is TRBV19, the J call TRBJ1-6, with TRBD1 matching over 11 bases. The germline CDR1 and CDR2 sequences are LNHDA and SQIVND (reference sequence). The CDR3 spans 15 residues. Trimming cost V 4 bases and J 9 bases; bases outside gene matches: 5. CDR3 amino acids: CASSRTGGGGSPLHF. CDR3 coding DNA: TGTGCCAGTAGTAGGACAGGGGGCGGTGGTTCACCCCTCCACTTT.

V gene TRBV7-6 combines with J gene TRBJ2-2; TRBD2 matches at 7 bases. Germline V CDR1 and CDR2: SGHVS, FNYEAQ. The junction had 2 bases not matched to a gene; V was cut back by 5 bases and J by 5 bases. This CDR3 is built from 13 residues. CDR3 in DNA: TGTGCCAGCAGCCCCGGGGGGACCGGGGAGCTGTTTTTT. It is translated as CASSPGGTGELFF.

The CDR3, as DNA: TGTGCCACTTACAGGGGACCTAACTATGGCTACACCTTC. Protein sequence: CATYRGPNYGYTF. This chain links TRBV6-5 with TRBJ1-2; 7 bases agree with TRBD1. The V segment lost 10 bases and the J segment 0 bases; nucleotides outside the gene matches: 5. CDR3 size: 13 residues. Germline loops: CDR1 MNHEY, CDR2 SVGAGI.

The chain recombines TRBV5-5 with TRBJ1-6, with D tentatively TRBD1 (5 bases). This CDR3 spans 18 amino acids. The germline V gene encodes CDR1 SGHKS and CDR2 YYEKEE (reference sequence). Trimming removed 1 base at V and 9 bases at J, with 23 bases between. The CDR3, as DNA: TGTGCCAGCAGCTTGTTCCGACGGGGGGGATCCCGAGCTTCACCCCTCCACTTT. As protein: CASSLFRRGGSRASPLHF.

The chain combines TRBV6-5 with TRBJ2-1; possible D gene TRBD2, 5 bases. Germline CDR1 reads MNHEY; CDR2 reads SVGAGI. The CDR3 consists of 14 residues. V was cut by 2 bases and J by 7 bases, with 12 bases left in between. The CDR3, as DNA: TGTGCCAGCAGTTACGATCGGGATTTGAATGAGCAGTTCTTC. This codes for CASSYDRDLNEQFF.

This chain links TRBV7-9 with TRBJ1-1; no clear D. The CDR3 is 13 residues long. Trimming removed 5 bases from V and 1 base from J, with 8 bases in between. Germline CDR1 and CDR2: SEHNR and FQNEAQ (reference sequence). CDR3 coding DNA: TGTGCCAGCAGCCTACTAGGGAACACTGAAGCTTTCTTT. Its protein is CASSLLGNTEAFF.

V and J are TRBV19 and TRBJ2-5, with 8 bases fitting TRBD1. The J call may be in error: the DNA end matches TRBJ2-7 better. This CDR3 has 14 amino acids. Germline lookup yields CDR1 LNHDA and CDR2 SQIVND (reference sequence). CDR3 nucleotide sequence: TGTGCGACATCAAACAGGGGGACCACCTACGAGCAGTACTTC. Its protein is CATSNRGTTYEQYF.

The chain has TRBV28 and TRBJ2-7; D gene ambiguous. V lost 6 bases and J lost 1, with 10 bases in between. Germline CDR1 and CDR2: MDHEN and SYDVKM. This CDR3 region has 13 residues. Here the CDR3 DNA reads TGTGCCAGCAGGCCCCCCGGGTCCTACGAGCAGTACTTC. Encoded protein: CASRPPGSYEQYF.

The V call is TRBV7-9, the J call TRBJ2-3; 9 bases are a match to TRBD1. Per germline, CDR1 SEHNR and CDR2 FQNEAQ (reference sequence). V trimming: 4 bases; J trimming: 5 bases; junction bases outside the gene matches: 4. This CDR3 is 14 amino acids long. The CDR3 DNA reads as TGTGCCAGCAGCTGGACAGGGGTTGGAGATACGCAGTATTTT. Amino acids: CASSWTGVGDTQYF.

The chain recombines TRBV7-8 with TRBJ1-4; D gene ambiguous. Per the germline V gene, CDR1 is SGHVS and CDR2 is FQNEAQ. The CDR3 is 17 amino acids. V was clipped by 5 bases and J by 8 bases, with 24 bases between them. The CDR3 DNA is TGTGCCAGCAGCCCACTGAGGGTATCGGCAGTTACGGAAAAACTGTTTTTT. It translates to CASSPLRVSAVTEKLFF.

The chain combines TRBV5-1 with TRBJ1-3; unclear D gene. Germline CDR1 reads SGHRS; CDR2 reads YFSETQ. CDR3 length: 15 residues. The germline V and J ends were trimmed by 0 bases and 1 base, with 8 bases remaining between them. The CDR3 sequence is CASSLEPGSGNTIYF. The CDR3 DNA follows: TGCGCCAGCAGCTTGGAGCCGGGGTCTGGAAACACCATATATTTT.

CDR3 bases: TGTGCCAGCTCACCAGACAGATGGGGAAATTCACCCCTCCACTTT. Amino acid sequence: CASSPDRWGNSPLHF. The chain carries TRBV18 and TRBJ1-6; possible D gene TRBD1, 5 bases. The germline CDR1 and CDR2 sequences are KGHSH and LQKENI. The length of the CDR3 is 15 residues. Trimming shortened V by 2 bases and J by 7 bases, and 12 bases separated the two germline ends.

V and J are TRBV15 and TRBJ2-5; no clear D. The CDR3 is 13 residues long. V lost 1 base, J lost 5 bases, and 8 bases lay in between. Germline V CDR1 and CDR2: LNHNV, YYDKDF (reference sequence). For the CDR3, the DNA is TGTGCCACCAGCAGAGCTCTTGAGGAGACCCAGTACTTC. It is translated as CATSRALEETQYF. The whole variable domain, remainder taken from reference TRBV15 and TRBJ2-5, is DAMVIQNPRYQVTQFGKPVTLSCSQTLNHNVMYWYQQKSSQAPKLLFHYYDKDFNNEADTPDNFQSRRPNTSFCFLDIRSPGLGDTAMYLCATSRALEETQYFGPGTRLLVL.

The V call is TRBV7-9, the J call TRBJ1-2, with TRBD1 matching over 12 bases. The germline V gene encodes CDR1 SEHNR and CDR2 FQNEAQ (reference sequence). Trimming cost V 5 bases and J 4 bases; bases outside gene matches: 11. The CDR3 runs 17 residues. CDR3 nucleotide sequence: TGTGCCAGCAGCCCCGGGACAGGGGGCCATCGGGGCTATGGCTACACCTTC. Its translation is CASSPGTGGHRGYGYTF.

The rearrangement links TRBV10-3 to TRBJ1-5, with unresolved D. The CDR3 spans 14 residues. CDR1 ENHRY and CDR2 SYGVKD come from the germline V gene. Trimming took off 2 bases at V and 4 bases at J, with 9 bases between the two ends. CDR3 sequence reads: CAISEGQVNQPQHF. The CDR3 DNA sequence: TGTGCCATCAGTGAGGGTCAGGTTAATCAGCCCCAGCATTTT.

V is TRBV5-1 and J is TRBJ1-2, with TRBD1 identical over 8 bases. Germline assignment: CDR1 SGHRS and CDR2 YFSETQ. This CDR3 spans 13 amino acids. With V trimmed by 7 bases and J by 4 bases, 6 bases remained unmatched. CDR3 DNA: TGCGCCAGCGGAGGACAGGGACCCTATGGCTACACCTTC. Translating gives CASGGQGPYGYTF.

V usage is TRBV4-1 and J usage is TRBJ2-3, with D perhaps TRBD2 (6 bases). The V gene lost 0 bases and the J gene lost 1 base, with 8 bases spanning the gap. CDR1 is MGHRA and CDR2 is YSYEKL in the germline V gene. This CDR3 has 15 amino acids. The CDR3 DNA is TGCGCCAGCAGCCAAGAAGAGCGGGGCACAGATACGCAGTATTTT. Amino acid sequence: CASSQEERGTDTQYF.

The V and J genes are TRBV28 and TRBJ2-7; 7 bases map to TRBD1. From germline, CDR1 is MDHEN and CDR2 SYDVKM. Trimming took 5 bases from V and 4 from J; bases not matched to a gene: 5. The CDR3 has 13 amino acids. The CDR3 sequence: CASSPGGIYEQYF. CDR3 in DNA: TGTGCCAGCAGTCCAGGGGGTATATACGAGCAGTACTTC.

The chain employs TRBV28 and TRBJ2-7; TRBD1 agrees at 8 bases. The V segment lost 3 bases and the J segment 7 bases; nucleotides outside the gene matches: 5. The CDR3 sequence is 13 residues long. Germline CDR1 and CDR2: MDHEN and SYDVKM. The CDR3 is CASSLDRVGEQYF. The CDR3 DNA sequence: TGTGCCAGCAGTTTGGACAGGGTGGGAGAGCAGTACTTC. The full variable domain, its missing parts supplied by reference TRBV28 and TRBJ2-7, is DVKVTQSSRYLVKRTGEKVFLECVQDMDHENMFWYRQDPGLGLRLIYFSYDVKMKEKGDIPEGYSVSREKKERFSLILESASTNQTSMYLCASSLDRVGEQYFGPGTRLTVT.

V gene TRBV29-1 combines with J gene TRBJ2-5; D may be TRBD1 (5 bases). Germline loops: CDR1 SQVTM, CDR2 ANQGSEA. This CDR3 has 13 residues. V gave up 4 bases and J gave up 4 bases, with 13 bases separating them. CDR3 DNA sequence: TGCAGCGTTGGACAGACCCAGCCAGAGACCCAGTACTTC. Its translation: CSVGQTQPETQYF. Full variable domain (missing parts from reference TRBV29-1 and TRBJ2-5): SAVISQKPSRDICQRGTSLTIQCQVDSQVTMMFWYRQQPGQSLTLIATANQGSEATYESGFVIDKFPISRPNLTFSTLTVSNMSPEDSSIYLCSVGQTQPETQYFGPGTRLLVL.

The gene calls are TRBV29-1 and TRBJ2-7; 9 positions match TRBD1. Germline CDR1 is SQVTM and CDR2 is ANQGSEA. Trimming took 7 bases from V and 4 from J; bases not matched to a gene: 8. The CDR3 extends over 13 amino acids. In DNA, the CDR3 is TGCAGCGCCGGACGACAGGGGGGGTACGAGCAGTACTTC. This translates into CSAGRQGGYEQYF.

This sequence joins TRBV2 and TRBJ1-2; 10 positions agree with TRBD1. J gave up 7 bases and V 6 bases, and 5 bases lay outside the gene matches. CDR1 and CDR2 (germline): SNHLY, FYNNEI. This CDR3 is 13 amino acids long. The CDR3, as DNA: TGTGCCAGCAGAGAGGACAGGGGGTTTGGCTACACCTTC. It specifies CASREDRGFGYTF.

This clone appeared a single time. This rearrangement joins TRBV19 to TRBJ1-1; D not resolved. The germline V gene encodes CDR1 LNHDA and CDR2 SQIVND (reference sequence). The CDR3 contains 16 residues. V was trimmed by 6 bases and J by 0 bases, leaving 17 bases between them. The CDR3 nucleotides are TGTGCCAGTAGCGAAACCGGGAGGTTCATGAACACTGAAGCTTTCTTT. As protein: CASSETGRFMNTEAFF.

The chain uses TRBV5-1 and TRBJ1-3, with TRBD1 matching over 9 bases. J gave up 0 bases and V 4 bases, and 5 bases lay outside the gene matches. Germline V lookup: CDR1 SGHRS, CDR2 YFSETQ. This CDR3 contains 16 residues. Written as DNA, the CDR3 is TGCGCCAGCAGCCCCGGACAGGGGAGCTCTGGAAACACCATATATTTT. Its protein is CASSPGQGSSGNTIYF.

The chain links TRBV6-5 to TRBJ1-4, with 8 positions matching TRBD1. From germline, CDR1 is MNHEY and CDR2 SVGAGI. With 5 bases clipped from V and 1 base from J, the junction kept 0 bases outside the gene matches. This CDR3 comprises 14 residues. The CDR3 loop reads CASSGTGTNEKLFF. The DNA for the CDR3 is TGTGCCAGCAGTGGGACAGGAACTAATGAAAAACTGTTTTTT.

The chain employs TRBV18 and TRBJ1-4; no clear D. CDR1 and CDR2 (germline): KGHSH, LQKENI. V dropped 3 bases and J dropped 0 bases, with 8 bases sitting between them. The CDR3 runs 15 residues. The CDR3 here is CASSPNPATNEKLFF. CDR3 DNA sequence: TGTGCCAGCTCACCTAACCCGGCAACTAATGAAAAACTGTTTTTT.

This clone appeared a single time. The chain couples TRBV5-8 to TRBJ2-2; possible D gene TRBD1, 6 bases. The CDR3 spans 16 residues. Germline lookup yields CDR1 SGHTS and CDR2 YDEGEE. V dropped 0 bases and J dropped 6 bases, with 15 bases sitting between them. The CDR3 sequence is CASSLAPGDGAGELFF. The CDR3 DNA reads as TGTGCCAGCAGCTTGGCCCCAGGGGACGGTGCCGGGGAGCTGTTTTTT.

The chain employs TRBV7-9 and TRBJ1-2, with no clear D. CDR1 is SEHNR, CDR2 FQNEAQ, per germline (reference sequence). Between the trimmed V and J ends, which lost 4 bases and 4 bases, there was a span of 10 bases. The CDR3 has 13 amino acids. The CDR3 DNA sequence: TGTGCCAGCAGCTCCTTCGATAGCTATGGCTACACCTTC. Its translation: CASSSFDSYGYTF.

This chain connects TRBV9 to TRBJ1-2; 10 nucleotides agree with TRBD1. The CDR3 contains 14 residues. V trimming: 4 bases; J trimming: 7 bases; junction bases outside the gene matches: 7. CDR1 SGDLS and CDR2 YYNGEE come from the germline V gene. CDR3 DNA: TGTGCCAGCAGCTCCGGACAGGGGGGGGGTGGCTACACCTTC. This encodes CASSSGQGGGGYTF.

This chain's CDR3 is CASSYGGTSYGYTF. Here the CDR3 DNA reads TGTGCCAGCAGTTACGGGGGGACGTCCTATGGCTACACCTTC. The rearrangement uses TRBV6-6 and TRBJ1-2; D possibly corresponds to TRBD1 (5 bases). CDR1 and CDR2 (germline): MNHNY, SVGAGI (reference sequence). CDR3 length: 14 residues. The V gene lost 2 bases and the J gene lost 4 bases, with 11 bases spanning the gap.

The CDR3 DNA reads as TGTGCCAGCAGCAAGGGGATGGGCACTGAAGCTTTCTTT. Translated, it gives CASSKGMGTEAFF. This rearrangement joins TRBV7-2 to TRBJ1-1; tentative D call: TRBD1 (5 bases). The CDR3 loop spans 13 amino acids. The germline CDR1 and CDR2 sequences are SGHTA and FQGNSA. Trimming removed 5 bases at V and 4 bases at J, with 11 bases between. Together with reference TRBV7-2 and TRBJ1-1, the CDR3 gives the full variable domain: GAGVSQSPSNKVTEKGKDVELRCDPISGHTALYWYRQSLGQGLEFLIYFQGNSAPDKSGLPSDRFSAERTGGSVSTLTIQRTQQEDSAVYLCASSKGMGTEAFFGQGTRLTVV.